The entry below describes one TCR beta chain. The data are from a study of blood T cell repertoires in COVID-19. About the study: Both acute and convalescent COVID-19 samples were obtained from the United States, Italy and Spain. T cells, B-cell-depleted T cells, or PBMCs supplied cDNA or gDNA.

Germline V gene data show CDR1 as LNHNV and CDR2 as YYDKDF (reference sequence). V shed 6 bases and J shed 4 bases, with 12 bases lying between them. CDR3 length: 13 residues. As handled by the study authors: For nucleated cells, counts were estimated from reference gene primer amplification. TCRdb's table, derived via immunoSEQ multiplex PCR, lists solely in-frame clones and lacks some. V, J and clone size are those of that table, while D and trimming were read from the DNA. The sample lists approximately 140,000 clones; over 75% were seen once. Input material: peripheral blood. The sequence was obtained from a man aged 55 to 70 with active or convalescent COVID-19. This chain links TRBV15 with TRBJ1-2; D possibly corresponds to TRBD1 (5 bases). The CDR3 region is CATSNGGGYGYTF. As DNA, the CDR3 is TGTGCCACCAGTAACGGGGGGGGCTATGGCTACACCTTC.